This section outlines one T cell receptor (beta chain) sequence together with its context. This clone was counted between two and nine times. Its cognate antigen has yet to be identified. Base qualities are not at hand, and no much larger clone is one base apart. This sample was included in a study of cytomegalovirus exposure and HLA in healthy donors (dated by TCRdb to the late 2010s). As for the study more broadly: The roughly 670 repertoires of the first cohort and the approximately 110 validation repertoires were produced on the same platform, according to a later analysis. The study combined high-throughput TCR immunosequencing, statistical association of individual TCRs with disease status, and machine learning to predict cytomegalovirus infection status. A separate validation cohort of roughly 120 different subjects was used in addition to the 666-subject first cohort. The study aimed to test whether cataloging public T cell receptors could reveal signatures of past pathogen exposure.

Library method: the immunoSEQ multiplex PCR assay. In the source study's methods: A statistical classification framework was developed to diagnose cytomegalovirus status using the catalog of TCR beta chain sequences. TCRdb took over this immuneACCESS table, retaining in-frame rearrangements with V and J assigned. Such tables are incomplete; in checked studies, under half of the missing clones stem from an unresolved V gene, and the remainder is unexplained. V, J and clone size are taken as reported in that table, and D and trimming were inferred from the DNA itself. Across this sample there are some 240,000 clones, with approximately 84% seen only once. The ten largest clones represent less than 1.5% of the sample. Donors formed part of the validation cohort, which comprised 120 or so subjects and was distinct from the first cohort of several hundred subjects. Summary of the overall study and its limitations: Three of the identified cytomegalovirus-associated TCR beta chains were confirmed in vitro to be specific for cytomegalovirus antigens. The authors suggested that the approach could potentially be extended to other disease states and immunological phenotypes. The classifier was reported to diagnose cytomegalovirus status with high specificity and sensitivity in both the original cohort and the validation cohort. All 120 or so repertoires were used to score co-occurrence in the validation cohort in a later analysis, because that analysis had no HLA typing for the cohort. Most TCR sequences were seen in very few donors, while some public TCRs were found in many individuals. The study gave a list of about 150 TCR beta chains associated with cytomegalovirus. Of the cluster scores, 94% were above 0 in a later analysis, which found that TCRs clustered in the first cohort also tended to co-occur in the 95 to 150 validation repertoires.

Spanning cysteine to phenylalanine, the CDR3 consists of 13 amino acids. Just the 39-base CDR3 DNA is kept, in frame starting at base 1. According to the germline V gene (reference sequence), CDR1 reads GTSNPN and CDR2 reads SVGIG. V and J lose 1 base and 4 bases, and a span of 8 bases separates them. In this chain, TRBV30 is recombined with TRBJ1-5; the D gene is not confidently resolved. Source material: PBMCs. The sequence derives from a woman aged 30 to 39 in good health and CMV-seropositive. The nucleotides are TGTGCCTGGAGTGATGAGGGAAATCAGCCCCAGCATTTT. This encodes CAWSDEGNQPQHF.